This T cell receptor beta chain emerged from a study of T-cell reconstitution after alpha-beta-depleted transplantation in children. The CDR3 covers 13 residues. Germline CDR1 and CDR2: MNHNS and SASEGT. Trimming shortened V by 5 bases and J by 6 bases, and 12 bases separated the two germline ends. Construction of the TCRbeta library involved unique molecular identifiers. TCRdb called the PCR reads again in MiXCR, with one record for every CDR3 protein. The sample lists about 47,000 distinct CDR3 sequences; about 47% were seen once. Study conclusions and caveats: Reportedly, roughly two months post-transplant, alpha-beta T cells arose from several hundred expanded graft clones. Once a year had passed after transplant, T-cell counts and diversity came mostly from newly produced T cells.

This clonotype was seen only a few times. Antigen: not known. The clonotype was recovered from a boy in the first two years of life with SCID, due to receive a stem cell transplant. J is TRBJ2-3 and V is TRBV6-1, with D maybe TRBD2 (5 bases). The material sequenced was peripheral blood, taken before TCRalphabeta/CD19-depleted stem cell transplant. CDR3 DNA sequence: TGTGCCAGCAGTACCAAATGGACTGATACGCAGTATTTT. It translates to CASSTKWTDTQYF.